These 23 T cell receptor beta chains were all obtained from the same sample, sequenced in a study of monozygotic twins with inflammatory bowel disease. TCRdb reprocessed the 5' RACE reads and keeps a single row for each CDR3 protein, giving no DNA. The sample includes approximately 390,000 distinct CDR3 sequences. The sample consisted of blood. The source of these receptors is a human donor with ulcerative colitis or Crohn's disease, or a healthy co-twin of an affected twin (not recorded which).

The chain couples TRBV25-1 to TRBJ1-5; TCRdb's D call of TRBD1 is untestable without DNA. Germline-derived CDR1 and CDR2 are MGHDK and SYGVNS. The CDR3 has 19 amino acids. CDR3 region: CASSAQGATQGYSNQPQHF.

The gene calls are TRBV7-2 and TRBJ1-2; TCRdb calls TRBD1, which cannot be checked without DNA. In germline, CDR1 is SGHTA, CDR2 FQGNSA. This CDR3 comprises 14 residues. This CDR3 is CASSLGQGNYGYTF.

The J gene is TRBJ2-7, the V gene TRBV18; as DNA is missing, the TRBD2 call by TCRdb cannot be tested. Looked up from germline, CDR1 is KGHSH and CDR2 is LQKENI. The CDR3 is made up of 15 amino acids. CDR3 protein: CASSPGTSGTYELYF.

The chain couples TRBV5-1 to TRBJ2-7; no DNA is available, so the TRBD2 call from TCRdb remains unchecked. The CDR3 covers 14 residues. Germline values: CDR1 SGHRS, CDR2 YFSETQ. CDR3 loop: CASSAGSGSYEQYF.

V and J are TRBV4-3 and TRBJ1-4. Germline CDR1 reads LGHNA; CDR2 reads YSLEER. The CDR3 extends over 17 amino acids. CDR3 amino acids: CASSQEPAGATNEKLFF.

V gene TRBV5-1 combines with J gene TRBJ2-7; the TCRdb D gene call, TRBD1, has no DNA to confirm it. This CDR3 contains 17 residues. Germline V lookup: CDR1 SGHRS, CDR2 YFSETQ. CDR3 sequence reads: CASSLGASGRNSYEQYF. Using reference TRBV5-1 and TRBJ2-7 for the parts outside the CDR3, the full variable domain is KAGVTQTPRYLIKTRGQQVTLSCSPISGHRSVSWYQQTPGQGLQFLFEYFSETQRNKGNFPGRFSGRQFSNSRSEMNVSTLELGDSALYLCASSLGASGRNSYEQYFGPGTRLTVT.

The chain has TRBV10-3 and TRBJ1-1; TCRdb picks TRBD1, but there is no DNA to check that call. The germline CDR1 and CDR2 sequences are ENHRY and SYGVKD. The CDR3 sequence is 15 residues long. Here the CDR3 reads CAISEYRTDETEAFF.

The genes are TRBV21-1 and TRBJ2-4; the D gene TCRdb calls, TRBD1, cannot be checked with no DNA. TRBV21-1 is given as a pseudogene. This CDR3 has 18 amino acids. This chain's CDR3 is CASSIRPGTGLAKNIQYF.

The chain combines TRBV5-1 with TRBJ1-1; TCRdb designates TRBD1, a call that cannot be tested without DNA. CDR1 is SGHRS, CDR2 YFSETQ, per germline. The CDR3 has 14 residues. The CDR3 reads CASSGDGLNTEAFF.

This chain connects TRBV19 to TRBJ1-5; with no DNA, the TCRdb D assignment of TRBD1 cannot be verified. Germline CDR1 LNHDA, CDR2 SQIVND (reference sequence). The CDR3 spans 14 residues. The CDR3 protein is CASSSAGGIQPQHF.

The chain recombines TRBV5-1 with TRBJ2-2; TCRdb designates TRBD2, a call that cannot be tested without DNA. CDR1 SGHRS and CDR2 YFSETQ come from the germline V gene. The CDR3 runs 19 residues. The CDR3 reads CASSPDSLLEGFFSGELFF.

The rearrangement joins TRBV5-1 to TRBJ1-1; the TCRdb D gene call, TRBD1, has no DNA to confirm it. CDR3 size: 15 residues. Germline lookup yields CDR1 SGHRS and CDR2 YFSETQ. Here the CDR3 reads CASSLATGTGTEAFF.

The CDR3: CASSLPGAGTVYEQYF. The chain has TRBV7-8 and TRBJ2-7; the D gene TCRdb calls, TRBD1, cannot be checked with no DNA. The germline V gene has CDR1 SGHVS and CDR2 FQNEAQ. This CDR3 contains 16 residues.

J is TRBJ2-7 and V is TRBV20-1; lacking DNA, the TRBD1 call made by TCRdb goes unchecked. Germline V CDR1 and CDR2: DFQATT, SNEGSKA (reference sequence). This CDR3 comprises 15 residues. Here the CDR3 reads CSAILVWQGDYEQYF.

This chain connects TRBV20-1 to TRBJ1-5; TCRdb gives TRBD1 as the D gene, but with no DNA this cannot be confirmed. The CDR3 runs 15 residues. CDR1 and CDR2 from the germline V gene are DFQATT and SNEGSKA (reference sequence). The CDR3 protein is CSAYGQFYSNQPQHF.

The CDR3 here is CATSRGHGGGTEAFF. V gene TRBV15 combines with J gene TRBJ1-1; TCRdb names TRBD1, which stays unverified in the absence of DNA. Germline V gene sequence: CDR1 LNHNV, CDR2 YYDKDF (reference sequence). This CDR3 contains 15 residues.

This chain links TRBV5-1 with TRBJ2-1; TCRdb returns TRBD2, unconfirmable since there is no DNA. Germline assignment: CDR1 SGHRS and CDR2 YFSETQ. The CDR3 is made up of 16 amino acids. Here the CDR3 reads CASSFVGLNSYNEQFF.

V gene TRBV18 combines with J gene TRBJ1-1; the TCRdb call, TRBD1, lacks DNA for checking. CDR3 length: 15 residues. Germline V gives CDR1 KGHSH, CDR2 LQKENI. CDR3 in amino acids: CASSSTGNPGTEAFF.

The V and J genes are TRBV3-1 and TRBJ2-1; checking the TCRdb D call of TRBD2 is not possible without DNA. Looked up from germline, CDR1 is LGHDT and CDR2 is YNNKEL (reference sequence). The CDR3 is made up of 13 amino acids. The chain's CDR3 is CASSQVNSRSQFF.

By frequency, this clonotype registers medium-sized. The V gene is TRBV29-1, the J gene TRBJ2-1; absent DNA, TCRdb's TRBD1 call cannot be checked. CDR1 is SQVTM, CDR2 ANQGSEA, per germline. This CDR3 region has 11 residues. CDR3: CSVVTGHEQFF.

The chain's CDR3 is CASSLRLAEITDTQYF. J is TRBJ2-3 and V is TRBV12-3 or TRBV12-4. The CDR3 extends over 16 amino acids.

The V call is TRBV5-1, the J call TRBJ1-3. The CDR3 consists of 17 residues. Germline lookup yields CDR1 SGHRS and CDR2 YFSETQ. The CDR3 reads CASSSYTREDSGNTIYF.

This chain connects TRBV20-1 to TRBJ1-2; absent DNA, TCRdb's TRBD1 call cannot be checked. The CDR3 totals 13 residues. The V gene's germline CDR1 is DFQATT and CDR2 SNEGSKA (reference sequence). The CDR3 loop reads CSAYMDSNYGYTF.